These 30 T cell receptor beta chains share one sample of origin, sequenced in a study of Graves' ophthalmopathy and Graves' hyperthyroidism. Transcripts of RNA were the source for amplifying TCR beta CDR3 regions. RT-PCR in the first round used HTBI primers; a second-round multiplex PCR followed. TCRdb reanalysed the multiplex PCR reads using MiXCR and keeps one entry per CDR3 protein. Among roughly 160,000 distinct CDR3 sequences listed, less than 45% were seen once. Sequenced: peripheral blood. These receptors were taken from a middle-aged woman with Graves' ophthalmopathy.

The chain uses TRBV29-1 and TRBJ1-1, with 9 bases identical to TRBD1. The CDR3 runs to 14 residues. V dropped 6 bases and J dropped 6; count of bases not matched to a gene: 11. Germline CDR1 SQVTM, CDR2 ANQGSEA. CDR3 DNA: TGCAGCGTGTTGAGGGGACAGGGTGGGTCTGAAGCTTTCTTT. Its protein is CSVLRGQGGSEAFF. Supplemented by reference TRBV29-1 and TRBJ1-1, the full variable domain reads SAVISQKPSRDICQRGTSLTIQCQVDSQVTMMFWYRQQPGQSLTLIATANQGSEATYESGFVIDKFPISRPNLTFSTLTVSNMSPEDSSIYLCSVLRGQGGSEAFFGQGTRLTVV.

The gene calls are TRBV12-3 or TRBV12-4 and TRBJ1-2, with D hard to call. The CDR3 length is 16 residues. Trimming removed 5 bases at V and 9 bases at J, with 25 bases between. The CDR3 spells CASSLSVASTGSSYTF. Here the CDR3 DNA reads TGTGCCAGCAGTCTCAGCGTCGCAAGTACGGGTTCTAGCTACACCTTC.

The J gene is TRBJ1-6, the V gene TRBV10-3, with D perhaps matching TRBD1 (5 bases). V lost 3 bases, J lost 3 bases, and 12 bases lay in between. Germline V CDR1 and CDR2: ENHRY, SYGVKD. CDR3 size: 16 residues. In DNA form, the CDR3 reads TGTGCCATCAGTGAATTGGGGGAGAGCTATAATTCACCCCTCCACTTT. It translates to CAISELGESYNSPLHF.

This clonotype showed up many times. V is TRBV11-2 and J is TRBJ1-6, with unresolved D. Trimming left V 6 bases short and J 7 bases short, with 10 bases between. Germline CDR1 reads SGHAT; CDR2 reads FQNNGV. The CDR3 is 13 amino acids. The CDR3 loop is CASSREINSPLHF. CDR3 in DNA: TGTGCCAGCAGTCGAGAAATAAATTCACCCCTCCACTTT. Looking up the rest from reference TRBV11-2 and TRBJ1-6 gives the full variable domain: EAGVAQSPRYKIIEKRQSVAFWCNPISGHATLYWYQQILGQGPKLLIQFQNNGVVDDSQLPKDRFSAERLKGVDSTLKIQPAKLEDSAVYLCASSREINSPLHFGNGTRLTVT.

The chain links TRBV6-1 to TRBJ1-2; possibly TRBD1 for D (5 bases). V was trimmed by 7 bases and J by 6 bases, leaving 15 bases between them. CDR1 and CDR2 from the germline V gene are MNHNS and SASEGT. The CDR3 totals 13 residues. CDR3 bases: TGTGCCAGCACCCGGGCAGGGAGGGATGGCTACACCTTC. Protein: CASTRAGRDGYTF.

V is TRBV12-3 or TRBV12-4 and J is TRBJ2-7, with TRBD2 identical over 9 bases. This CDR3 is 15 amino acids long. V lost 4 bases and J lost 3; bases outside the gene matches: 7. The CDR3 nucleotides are TGTGCCAGCAGTTCACAGCGGGAGGCCCTCTACGAGCAGTACTTC. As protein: CASSSQREALYEQYF.

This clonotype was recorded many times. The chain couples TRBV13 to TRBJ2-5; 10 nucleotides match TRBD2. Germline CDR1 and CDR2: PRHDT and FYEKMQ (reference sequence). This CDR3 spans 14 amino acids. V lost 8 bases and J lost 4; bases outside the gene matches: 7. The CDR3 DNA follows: TGTGCCAGCTCGCGTAGCGGGGGGCCAGAGACCCAGTACTTC. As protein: CASSRSGGPETQYF.

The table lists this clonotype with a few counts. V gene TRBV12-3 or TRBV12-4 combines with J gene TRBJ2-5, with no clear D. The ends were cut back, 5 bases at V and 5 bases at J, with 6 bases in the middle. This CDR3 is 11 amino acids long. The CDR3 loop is CASSPSETQYF. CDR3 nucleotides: TGTGCCAGCAGTCCGTCCGAGACCCAGTACTTC.

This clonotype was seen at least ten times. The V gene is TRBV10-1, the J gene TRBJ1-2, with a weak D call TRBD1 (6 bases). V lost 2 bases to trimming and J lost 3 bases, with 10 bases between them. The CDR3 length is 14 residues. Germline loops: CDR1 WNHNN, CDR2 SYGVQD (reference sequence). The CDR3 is CASSENRDDYGYTF. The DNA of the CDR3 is TGCGCCAGCAGTGAGAACAGGGACGACTATGGCTACACCTTC.

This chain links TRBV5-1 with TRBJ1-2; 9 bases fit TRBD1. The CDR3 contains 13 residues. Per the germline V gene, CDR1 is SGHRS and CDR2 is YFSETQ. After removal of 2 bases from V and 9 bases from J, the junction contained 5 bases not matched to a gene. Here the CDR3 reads CASSLQDRGRYTF. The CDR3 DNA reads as TGCGCCAGCAGCTTACAGGACAGGGGACGCTACACCTTC.

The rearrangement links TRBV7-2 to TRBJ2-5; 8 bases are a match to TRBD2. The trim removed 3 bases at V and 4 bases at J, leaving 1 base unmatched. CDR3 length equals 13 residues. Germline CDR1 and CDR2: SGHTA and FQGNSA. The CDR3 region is CASSFTSGETQYF. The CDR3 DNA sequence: TGTGCCAGCAGCTTTACTAGCGGAGAGACCCAGTACTTC.

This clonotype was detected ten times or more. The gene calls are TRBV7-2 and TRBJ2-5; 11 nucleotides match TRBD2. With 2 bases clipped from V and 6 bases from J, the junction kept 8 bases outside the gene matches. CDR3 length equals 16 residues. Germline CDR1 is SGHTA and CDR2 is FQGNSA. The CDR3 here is CASSLIAGGQYQTQYF. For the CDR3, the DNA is TGTGCCAGCAGCTTAATAGCGGGGGGGCAGTATCAGACCCAGTACTTC.

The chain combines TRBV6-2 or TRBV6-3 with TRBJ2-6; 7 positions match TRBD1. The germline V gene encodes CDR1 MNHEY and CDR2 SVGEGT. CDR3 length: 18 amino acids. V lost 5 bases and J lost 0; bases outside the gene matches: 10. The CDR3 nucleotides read TGTGCCAGCAGTCCATGGGACAGCTCGGGCTCTGGGGCCAACGTCCTGACTTTC. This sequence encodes CASSPWDSSGSGANVLTF.

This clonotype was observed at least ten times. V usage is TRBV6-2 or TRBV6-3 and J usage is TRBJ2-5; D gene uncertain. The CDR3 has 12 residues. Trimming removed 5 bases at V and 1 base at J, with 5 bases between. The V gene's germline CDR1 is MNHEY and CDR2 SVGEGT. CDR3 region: CASSDFQETQYF. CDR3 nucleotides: TGTGCCAGCAGTGACTTCCAAGAGACCCAGTACTTC.

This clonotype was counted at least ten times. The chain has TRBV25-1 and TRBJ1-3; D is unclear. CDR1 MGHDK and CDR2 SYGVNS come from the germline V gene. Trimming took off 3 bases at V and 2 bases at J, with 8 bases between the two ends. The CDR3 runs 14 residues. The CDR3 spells CASSEGTPGNTIYF. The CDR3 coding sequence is TGTGCCAGCAGTGAGGGCACCCCTGGAAACACCATATATTTT.

The CDR3 spells CASSYSEGAVQPQHF. Here the CDR3 DNA reads TGTGCCAGCAGTTACTCAGAGGGGGCCGTTCAGCCCCAGCATTTT. The J gene is TRBJ1-5, the V gene TRBV6-2 or TRBV6-3; TRBD1 matches at 7 bases. Losses at the gene ends were 0 bases for V and 6 bases for J; bases not matched to a gene: 5. The germline CDR1 and CDR2 sequences are MNHEY and SVGEGT. CDR3 length equals 15 residues.

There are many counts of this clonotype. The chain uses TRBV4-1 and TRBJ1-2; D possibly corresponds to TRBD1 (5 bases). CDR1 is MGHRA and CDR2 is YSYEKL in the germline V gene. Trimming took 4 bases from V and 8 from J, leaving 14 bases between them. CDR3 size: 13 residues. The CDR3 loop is CASSRSLGTGYTF. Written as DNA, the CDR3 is TGCGCCAGCAGCCGGTCTCTGGGGACCGGCTACACCTTC.

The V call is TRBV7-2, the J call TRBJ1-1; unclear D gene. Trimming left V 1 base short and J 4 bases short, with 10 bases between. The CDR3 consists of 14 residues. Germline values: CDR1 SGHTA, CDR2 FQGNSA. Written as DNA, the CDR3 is TGTGCCAGCAGCTTAGATCCGGGGAGCACTGAAGCTTTCTTT. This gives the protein CASSLDPGSTEAFF. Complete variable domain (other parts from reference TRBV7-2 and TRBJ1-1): GAGVSQSPSNKVTEKGKDVELRCDPISGHTALYWYRQSLGQGLEFLIYFQGNSAPDKSGLPSDRFSAERTGGSVSTLTIQRTQQEDSAVYLCASSLDPGSTEAFFGQGTRLTVV.

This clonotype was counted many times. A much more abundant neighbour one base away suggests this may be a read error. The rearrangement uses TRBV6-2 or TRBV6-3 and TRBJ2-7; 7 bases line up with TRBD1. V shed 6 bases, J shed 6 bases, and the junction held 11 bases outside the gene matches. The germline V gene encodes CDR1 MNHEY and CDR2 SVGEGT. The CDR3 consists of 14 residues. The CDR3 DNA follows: TGTGCCAGCAGGGATAGGGGGCGTCGTGGCGAGCAGTACTTC. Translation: CASRDRGRRGEQYF.

CDR3 in DNA: TGTGCCGGCCGGGTCACGGGGGAGCAGTACTTC. This translates into CAGRVTGEQYF. The chain carries TRBV15 and TRBJ2-7, with D perhaps matching TRBD2 (5 bases). The CDR3 contains 11 residues. From germline, CDR1 is LNHNV and CDR2 YYDKDF (reference sequence). V lost 11 bases to trimming and J lost 7 bases, with 15 bases between them.

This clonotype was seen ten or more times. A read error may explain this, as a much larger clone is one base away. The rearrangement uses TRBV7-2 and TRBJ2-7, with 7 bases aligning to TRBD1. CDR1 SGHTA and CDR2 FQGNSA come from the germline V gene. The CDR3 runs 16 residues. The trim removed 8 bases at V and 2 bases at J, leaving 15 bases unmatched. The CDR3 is CASGRTSGTEAYEQYF. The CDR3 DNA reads TGTGCCAGCGGCCGGACCTCCGGGACAGAAGCCTACGAGCAGTACTTC.

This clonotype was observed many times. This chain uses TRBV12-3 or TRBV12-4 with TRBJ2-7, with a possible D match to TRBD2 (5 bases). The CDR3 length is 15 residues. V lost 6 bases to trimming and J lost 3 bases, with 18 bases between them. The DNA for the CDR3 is TGTGCCAGCAGCCCTGGAAAGGACGGGAACTACGAGCAGTACTTC. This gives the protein CASSPGKDGNYEQYF.

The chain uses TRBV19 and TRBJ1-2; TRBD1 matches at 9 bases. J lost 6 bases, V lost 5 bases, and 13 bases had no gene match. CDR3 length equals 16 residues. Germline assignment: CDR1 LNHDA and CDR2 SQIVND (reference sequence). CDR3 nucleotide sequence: TGTGCCAGTAGTTTGCCCAGAACCGGGACAGGGAATGGCTACACCTTC. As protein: CASSLPRTGTGNGYTF.

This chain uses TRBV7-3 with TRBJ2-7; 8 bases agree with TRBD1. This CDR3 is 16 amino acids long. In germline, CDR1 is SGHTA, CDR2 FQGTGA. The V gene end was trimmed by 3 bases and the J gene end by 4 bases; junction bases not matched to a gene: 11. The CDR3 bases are TGTGCCAGCAGCTTCTCCGGGACAGGTACTTCTTACGAGCAGTACTTC. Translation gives CASSFSGTGTSYEQYF.

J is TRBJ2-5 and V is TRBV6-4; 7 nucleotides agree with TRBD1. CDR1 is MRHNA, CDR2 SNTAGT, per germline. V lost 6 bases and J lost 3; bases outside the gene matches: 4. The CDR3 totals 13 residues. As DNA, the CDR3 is TGTGCCAGCAGAGGGGGCTGGGAAGAGACCCAGTACTTC. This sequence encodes CASRGGWEETQYF.

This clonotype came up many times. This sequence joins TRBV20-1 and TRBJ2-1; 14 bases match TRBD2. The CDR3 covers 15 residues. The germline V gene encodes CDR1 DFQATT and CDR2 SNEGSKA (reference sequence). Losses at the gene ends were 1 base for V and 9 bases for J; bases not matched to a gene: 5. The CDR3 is CSARGLGLAGAEQFF. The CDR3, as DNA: TGCAGTGCTAGAGGGTTGGGACTAGCGGGGGCTGAGCAGTTCTTC.

The CDR3 here is CASKDRPSGNTIYF. The CDR3 coding sequence is TGTGCCAGCAAGGACAGGCCCTCTGGAAACACCATATATTTT. The chain recombines TRBV6-1 with TRBJ1-3, with TRBD1 identical over 7 bases. This CDR3 is 14 amino acids long. With 7 bases clipped from V and 0 bases from J, the junction kept 3 bases outside the gene matches. The germline gives CDR1 MNHNS, CDR2 SASEGT.

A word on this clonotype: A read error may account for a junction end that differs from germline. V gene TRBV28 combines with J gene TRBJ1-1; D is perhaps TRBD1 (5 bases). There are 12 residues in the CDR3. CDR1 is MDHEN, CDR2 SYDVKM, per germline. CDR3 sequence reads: CASRNLGQGVGF. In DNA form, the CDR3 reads TGTGCCAGCAGGAACCTCGGCCAGGGAGTAGGATTT.

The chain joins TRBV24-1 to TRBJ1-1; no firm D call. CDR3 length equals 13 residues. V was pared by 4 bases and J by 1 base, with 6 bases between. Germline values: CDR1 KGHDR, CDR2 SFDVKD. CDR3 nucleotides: TGTGCCACCAGTGACTGGGAGAACACTGAAGCTTTCTTT. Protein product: CATSDWENTEAFF.

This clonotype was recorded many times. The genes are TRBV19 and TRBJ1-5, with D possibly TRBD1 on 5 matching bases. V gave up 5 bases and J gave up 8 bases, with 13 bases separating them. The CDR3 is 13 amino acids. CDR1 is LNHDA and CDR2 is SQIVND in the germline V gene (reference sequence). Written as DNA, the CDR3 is TGTGCCAGTAGTGCGCAGGGTACTAAGCCCCAGCATTTT. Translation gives CASSAQGTKPQHF.